What follows are 24 T cell receptor beta chains derived from one specimen sequenced in a study of blood T cell repertoires in COVID-19. Clones were read by immunoSEQ multiplex PCR, and TCRdb kept only the in-frame ones, dropping some. The sample holds about 240,000 clones, about 90% seen once. Sequencing was carried out using peripheral blood. All receptors derive from a man aged 60 to 75 with acute or convalescent COVID-19.

The J gene is TRBJ1-1, the V gene TRBV9, with 8 nucleotides matching TRBD1. There are 15 residues in the CDR3. From germline, CDR1 is SGDLS and CDR2 YYNGEE. J lost 1 base, V lost 3 bases, and 5 bases had no gene match. The CDR3 region is CASSEGTGRNTEAFF. The CDR3 DNA follows: TGTGCCAGCAGCGAAGGGACAGGACGGAACACTGAAGCTTTCTTT.

The genes are TRBV19 and TRBJ2-3; tentative D call: TRBD2 (5 bases). CDR3 length equals 15 residues. The ends were cut back, 3 bases at V and 1 base at J, with 11 bases in the middle. CDR1 LNHDA and CDR2 SQIVND come from the germline V gene (reference sequence). This CDR3 reads CASSIGADGTDTQYF. The CDR3 coding sequence is TGTGCCAGTAGTATCGGAGCGGACGGCACAGATACGCAGTATTTT.

The V and J genes are TRBV28 and TRBJ1-4; 9 bases map to TRBD1. CDR1 and CDR2 (germline): MDHEN, SYDVKM. Trimming at V came to 5 bases and at J to 5 bases, leaving 6 bases not matched to a gene. The CDR3 totals 15 residues. The CDR3: CASSLTGGPNEKLFF. CDR3 nucleotide sequence: TGTGCCAGCAGTCTTACAGGGGGCCCGAATGAAAAACTGTTTTTT.

The rearrangement joins TRBV5-1 to TRBJ2-1; 11 bases map to TRBD1. J was trimmed by 3 bases and V by 4 bases; bases with no gene match: 18. Germline CDR1 is SGHRS and CDR2 is YFSETQ. This CDR3 has 20 amino acids. The CDR3 DNA reads as TGCGCCAGCAGCGTATACCCACTATCCGTTGGGACAGGGGGCTACAATGAGCAGTTCTTC. Translation gives CASSVYPLSVGTGGYNEQFF. Full variable domain (missing parts from reference TRBV5-1 and TRBJ2-1): KAGVTQTPRYLIKTRGQQVTLSCSPISGHRSVSWYQQTPGQGLQFLFEYFSETQRNKGNFPGRFSGRQFSNSRSEMNVSTLELGDSALYLCASSVYPLSVGTGGYNEQFFGPGTRLTVL.

Here the CDR3 reads CASSFLQYRGGYTF. In DNA form, the CDR3 reads TGTGCCAGCAGTTTTTTACAATACAGGGGTGGCTACACCTTC. The rearrangement joins TRBV28 to TRBJ1-2; 7 bases map to TRBD1. Germline V lookup: CDR1 MDHEN, CDR2 SYDVKM. V gave up 3 bases and J gave up 7 bases; unmatched junction bases: 8. The length of the CDR3 is 14 residues.

The J gene is TRBJ2-7, the V gene TRBV10-3; D is possibly TRBD1 (8 bases). CDR1 is ENHRY and CDR2 is SYGVKD in the germline V gene. Trimming pared 9 bases from V and 5 bases from J, leaving 17 bases between. The CDR3 is 13 amino acids. CDR3 nucleotides: TGTGCCATTGGGGGGGGACAGGACCACGAGCAGTACTTC. Translated, it gives CAIGGGQDHEQYF.

This chain joins TRBV15 and TRBJ2-4; 9 nucleotides match TRBD2. Germline V CDR1 and CDR2: LNHNV, YYDKDF (reference sequence). CDR3 length: 17 residues. V trimming: 3 bases; J trimming: 3 bases; junction bases outside the gene matches: 9. The CDR3 here is CATSSRGTSFDKNIQYF. Written as DNA, the CDR3 is TGTGCCACCAGCAGCCGCGGGACTAGCTTTGACAAAAACATTCAGTACTTC.

This clone was observed a single time. This sequence joins TRBV21-1 and TRBJ2-7; the table calls TRBD1, which could not be checked here. TRBV21-1 is marked as a pseudogene. This CDR3 region has 14 residues. The CDR3 coding sequence is TGTGCCAGCAGCAAAGATATGACAGGCTACGAGCAGTACTTC. Its translation is CASSKDMTGYEQYF.

The genes are TRBV14 and TRBJ1-2; D remains ambiguous. The V end lost 0 bases, the J end lost 8 bases, and 13 bases lay between the germline ends. The CDR3 extends over 14 amino acids. The germline CDR1 and CDR2 sequences are SGHDN and FVKESK. The CDR3 sequence is CASSQESSGAGYTF. CDR3 sequence (DNA): TGTGCCAGCAGCCAAGAGTCGAGCGGCGCGGGCTACACCTTC.

The chain is built from TRBV6-5 and TRBJ1-5; D possibly corresponds to TRBD1 (5 bases). Germline assignment: CDR1 MNHEY and CDR2 SVGAGI. The CDR3 consists of 15 residues. V was trimmed by 4 bases and J by 6 bases, leaving 16 bases between them. CDR3 sequence reads: CASSSRGGTGQPQHF. CDR3 nucleotides: TGTGCCAGCAGTTCTCGGGGGGGGACGGGTCAGCCCCAGCATTTT.

V is TRBV28 and J is TRBJ2-1; 11 positions agree with TRBD1. The CDR3 loop spans 16 amino acids. The trim removed 6 bases at V and 6 bases at J, leaving 10 bases unmatched. CDR1 and CDR2 from the germline V gene are MDHEN and SYDVKM. CDR3 sequence (DNA): TGTGCCAGCAGGGGTTACCGGGACAGGGGGTCCAATGAGCAGTTCTTC. It yields the protein CASRGYRDRGSNEQFF. The entire variable domain, with the rest obtained from reference TRBV28 and TRBJ2-1, is as follows: DVKVTQSSRYLVKRTGEKVFLECVQDMDHENMFWYRQDPGLGLRLIYFSYDVKMKEKGDIPEGYSVSREKKERFSLILESASTNQTSMYLCASRGYRDRGSNEQFFGPGTRLTVL.

The J gene is TRBJ2-7, the V gene TRBV6-2 or TRBV6-3; 8 positions match TRBD2. Per the germline V gene, CDR1 is MNHEY and CDR2 is SVGEGT. The CDR3 totals 14 residues. Germline trimming cut 5 bases from V and 6 bases from J; bases unmatched to any gene: 9. Here the CDR3 reads CASSPSGSSREQYF. As DNA, the CDR3 is TGTGCCAGCAGTCCAAGCGGGAGCTCCCGCGAGCAGTACTTC.

V gene TRBV7-4 combines with J gene TRBJ1-5; D is uncertain. Deletions cut 7 bases from V and 3 bases from J, with 10 bases between. The CDR3 length is 13 residues. Germline V gene sequence: CDR1 SGHVT, CDR2 SQSDAQ. The CDR3 nucleotides are TGTGCCAGCACTACCGCCCTCAATCAGCCCCAGCATTTT. The encoded protein is CASTTALNQPQHF.

CDR3 sequence (DNA): TGTGCCAGCAACAAAGGGGGTAAGGGGATAAGGGACGAGCAGTACTTC. Protein sequence: CASNKGGKGIRDEQYF. The J gene is TRBJ2-7, the V gene TRBV28; D perhaps matches TRBD1 (6 bases). The CDR3 contains 16 residues. Trimming shortened V by 7 bases and J by 5 bases, and 24 bases separated the two germline ends. CDR1 is MDHEN, CDR2 SYDVKM, per germline.

The V gene is TRBV9, the J gene TRBJ2-5, with a tentative D call TRBD2 (6 bases). Trimming shortened V by 2 bases and J by 2 bases, and 10 bases separated the two germline ends. This CDR3 contains 14 residues. Germline CDR1 is SGDLS and CDR2 is YYNGEE. The CDR3 is CASSVEGLQETQYF. DNA of the CDR3: TGTGCCAGCAGCGTGGAGGGTTTACAAGAGACCCAGTACTTC.

There are a few counts of this clone. Additional DNA sequences in this sample encode the identical CDR3. This chain joins TRBV6-5 and TRBJ1-2, with D tentatively TRBD1 (5 bases). The germline gives CDR1 MNHEY, CDR2 SVGAGI. The ends were cut back, 2 bases at V and 4 bases at J, with 5 bases in the middle. This CDR3 region has 12 residues. Written as DNA, the CDR3 is TGTGCCAGCAGTTACAGGGGCTATGGCTACACCTTC. The encoded protein is CASSYRGYGYTF.

The genes are TRBV5-4 and TRBJ2-1, with TRBD2 identical over 8 bases. The trim removed 4 bases at V and 0 bases at J, leaving 3 bases unmatched. The CDR3 contains 15 residues. Germline-derived CDR1 and CDR2 are SGHNT and YYREEE (reference sequence). CDR3: CASSIGLASYNEQFF. CDR3 nucleotides: TGTGCCAGCAGCATCGGACTAGCCTCCTACAATGAGCAGTTCTTC.

The chain uses TRBV25-1 and TRBJ1-1, with TRBD1 identical over 7 bases. V shed 6 bases, J shed 3 bases, and the junction held 10 bases outside the gene matches. Germline loops: CDR1 MGHDK, CDR2 SYGVNS. CDR3 length: 15 amino acids. The CDR3: CASRGRGQGDTEAFF. DNA of the CDR3: TGTGCCAGCAGGGGAAGGGGTCAGGGGGACACTGAAGCTTTCTTT.

This clone was counted a few times. This chain links TRBV7-9 with TRBJ1-2; the D gene is possibly TRBD1 (5 bases). V was cut by 2 bases and J by 5 bases, with 6 bases left in between. CDR1 and CDR2 from the germline V gene are SEHNR and FQNEAQ (reference sequence). The CDR3 extends over 12 amino acids. CDR3 amino acids: CASSLPGYGYTF. The CDR3 DNA reads as TGTGCCAGCAGCTTACCAGGGTATGGCTACACCTTC.

The chain combines TRBV2 with TRBJ1-1; 9 nucleotides line up with TRBD1. The CDR3 is 16 residues long. The germline V gene has CDR1 SNHLY and CDR2 FYNNEI. With 7 bases clipped from V and 2 bases from J, the junction kept 11 bases outside the gene matches. The CDR3 sequence is CASKGSRGQGNTEAFF. The CDR3 nucleotides are TGTGCCAGCAAGGGGTCTCGGGGACAGGGAAACACTGAAGCTTTCTTT.

CDR3: CASSTLAGGPGETQYF. The CDR3 DNA follows: TGTGCCAGCAGTACTCTAGCGGGAGGGCCGGGGGAGACCCAGTACTTC. The rearrangement links TRBV28 to TRBJ2-5, with 12 bases lining up with TRBD2. Germline V gene lookup returns CDR1 MDHEN and CDR2 SYDVKM. V was clipped by 5 bases and J by 5 bases; unmatched bases: 9. The CDR3 totals 16 residues. The full variable domain, rest sourced from reference TRBV28 and TRBJ2-5, is DVKVTQSSRYLVKRTGEKVFLECVQDMDHENMFWYRQDPGLGLRLIYFSYDVKMKEKGDIPEGYSVSREKKERFSLILESASTNQTSMYLCASSTLAGGPGETQYFGPGTRLLVL.

For the CDR3, the DNA is TGTGCCAGCAGTCCCCCGACAGGGAGTTTTACCGGGGAGCTGTTTTTT. Amino acid sequence: CASSPPTGSFTGELFF. This chain joins TRBV27 and TRBJ2-2, with 7 bases lining up with TRBD1. Germline lookup yields CDR1 MNHEY and CDR2 SMNVEV (reference sequence). The CDR3 extends over 16 amino acids. Unmatched junction bases numbered 11, after V lost 5 bases and J lost 5 bases.

The gene calls are TRBV7-2 and TRBJ2-3, with TRBD2 matching over 10 bases. Germline CDR1 and CDR2: SGHTA and FQGNSA. With V trimmed by 5 bases and J by 1 base, 6 bases remained unmatched. The CDR3 is 16 amino acids. DNA of the CDR3: TGTGCCAGCAGCCCAGGGAGCGGGAGGGGCACAGATACGCAGTATTTT. The encoded protein is CASSPGSGRGTDTQYF.

The rearrangement joins TRBV18 to TRBJ2-5; 10 nucleotides line up with TRBD1. The CDR3 has 15 residues. Trimming removed 6 bases from V and 4 bases from J; junction bases left unmatched: 8. CDR1 is KGHSH and CDR2 is LQKENI in the germline V gene. CDR3 bases: TGTGCCAGCTCGGCGGACAGGGGGTATGGAGAGACCCAGTACTTC. It translates to CASSADRGYGETQYF.